This passage covers 23 T cell receptor beta chains from one sample sequenced in a study of blood T cells in healthy people across ages. With a J-beta primer mix and a sample-barcoded 5' primer, a second PCR ran about 7 to 12 cycles. Via MiXCR, TCRdb re-called the 5' RACE reads, giving one row per CDR3 protein. The sample consists of some 1.1 million distinct CDR3 sequences, around two fifths of them appearing once. The specimen sequenced was blood. The receptors derive from a young man in good health.

The rearrangement uses TRBV12-3 or TRBV12-4 and TRBJ1-1; D is unresolved. CDR3 length equals 14 residues. The V and J ends lost 3 bases and 3 bases respectively, with 11 bases between them. CDR3 coding DNA: TGTGCCAGCAGTTTGGGATCCCTGGACACTGAAGCTTTCTTT. Translated, it gives CASSLGSLDTEAFF.

The rearrangement uses TRBV7-9 and TRBJ1-2, with 7 bases matching TRBD1. The V gene end was trimmed by 6 bases and the J gene end by 5 bases; junction bases not matched to a gene: 9. Germline CDR1 is SEHNR and CDR2 is FQNEAQ (reference sequence). The CDR3 totals 14 residues. The chain's CDR3 is CASSPKGAYYGYTF. The CDR3, as DNA: TGTGCCAGCAGTCCCAAGGGGGCTTATTATGGCTACACCTTC. The variable domain in full, completed from reference TRBV7-9 and TRBJ1-2, reads DTGVSQNPRHKITKRGQNVTFRCDPISEHNRLYWYRQTLGQGPEFLTYFQNEAQLEKSRLLSDRFSAERPKGSFSTLEIQRTEQGDSAMYLCASSPKGAYYGYTFGSGTRLTVV.

The chain recombines TRBV20-1 with TRBJ1-4; TRBD1 matches at 8 bases. The CDR3 consists of 13 residues. Germline CDR1 and CDR2: DFQATT and SNEGSKA (reference sequence). V was pared by 6 bases and J by 8 bases, with 8 bases of the junction left unmatched. This chain's CDR3 is CSATTGAEEKLFF. The CDR3 nucleotides read TGCAGTGCCACGACAGGGGCGGAGGAAAAACTGTTTTTT.

This clonotype was picked up a small number of times. The chain employs TRBV9 and TRBJ2-1; D is perhaps TRBD1 or TRBD2 (6 bases each). This CDR3 has 16 amino acids. Per the germline V gene, CDR1 is SGDLS and CDR2 is YYNGEE. Trimming cost V 1 base and J 8 bases, with 19 bases left between them. CDR3 region: CASSVTGAPFSDEQFF. CDR3 DNA: TGTGCCAGCAGCGTAACGGGGGCCCCCTTTTCGGATGAGCAGTTCTTC. Together with reference TRBV9 and TRBJ2-1, the CDR3 gives the full variable domain: DSGVTQTPKHLITATGQRVTLRCSPRSGDLSVYWYQQSLDQGLQFLIQYYNGEERAKGNILERFSAQQFPDLHSELNLSSLELGDSALYFCASSVTGAPFSDEQFFGPGTRLTVL.

This chain links TRBV7-9 with TRBJ2-7, with 9 bases matching TRBD1. The CDR3 is 14 residues long. Germline assignment: CDR1 SEHNR and CDR2 FQNEAQ (reference sequence). V dropped 3 bases and J dropped 4; count of bases not matched to a gene: 4. For the CDR3, the DNA is TGTGCCAGCAGCTTCCCGGGACAGGGTTACGAGCAGTACTTC. Translated: CASSFPGQGYEQYF.

The chain uses TRBV6-1 and TRBJ2-1, with 10 bases identical to TRBD2. With V trimmed by 3 bases and J by 7 bases, 12 bases remained unmatched. CDR1 is MNHNS, CDR2 SASEGT, per germline. This CDR3 comprises 17 residues. CDR3 sequence (DNA): TGTGCCAGCAGTGAGAGAGAGCGGGGGGGCTTCGTGAATGAGCAGTTCTTC. As protein: CASSERERGGFVNEQFF.

V gene TRBV3-1 combines with J gene TRBJ1-2; no clear D. From germline, CDR1 is LGHDT and CDR2 YNNKEL (reference sequence). The CDR3 sequence is 16 residues long. Trimming took 0 bases from V and 4 from J, leaving 15 bases between them. This CDR3 is CASSQDSSGSRYGYTF. For the CDR3, the DNA is TGTGCCAGCAGCCAAGATAGTAGCGGCAGCCGCTATGGCTACACCTTC. The variable domain in full, with the rest retrieved from reference TRBV3-1 and TRBJ1-2, is DTAVSQTPKYLVTQMGNDKSIKCEQNLGHDTMYWYKQDSKKFLKIMFSYNNKELIINETVPNRFSPKSPDKAHLNLHINSLELGDSAVYFCASSQDSSGSRYGYTFGSGTRLTVV.

This chain links TRBV7-8 with TRBJ2-1; no definite D call. The CDR3 loop spans 15 amino acids. V dropped 1 base and J dropped 4 bases, with 11 bases sitting between them. The germline gives CDR1 SGHVS, CDR2 FQNEAQ. The CDR3: CASSLDGQLYNEQFF. The CDR3 DNA is TGTGCCAGCAGCTTAGATGGGCAACTATACAATGAGCAGTTCTTC.

The chain employs TRBV3-1 and TRBJ1-2; perhaps TRBD1 as D (6 bases). The CDR3 is 15 amino acids. The germline V and J ends were trimmed by 7 bases and 1 base, with 16 bases remaining between them. The germline gives CDR1 LGHDT, CDR2 YNNKEL (reference sequence). The CDR3 region is CASTLSGAHNYGYTF. CDR3 sequence (DNA): TGTGCCAGCACCCTATCAGGGGCGCATAACTATGGCTACACCTTC.

The rearrangement joins TRBV19 to TRBJ2-2, with D uncertain. The CDR3 is 11 amino acids. Germline values: CDR1 LNHDA, CDR2 SQIVND (reference sequence). Trimming left V 9 bases short and J 6 bases short, with 8 bases between. The CDR3 region is CASWKAGELFF. The CDR3 nucleotides read TGTGCCAGCTGGAAGGCCGGGGAGCTGTTTTTT.

The chain employs TRBV4-3 and TRBJ1-5, with D possibly being TRBD1 (6 bases). V gave up 3 bases and J gave up 3 bases, with 21 bases separating them. The CDR3 sequence is 18 residues long. The V gene's germline CDR1 is LGHNA and CDR2 YSLEER. The CDR3 coding sequence is TGCGCCAGCAGCCAGTCCTTTAGCGGGGGCAGACACAATCAGCCCCAGCATTTT. It specifies CASSQSFSGGRHNQPQHF.

The chain combines TRBV20-1 with TRBJ1-2, with D hard to call. The germline V gene has CDR1 DFQATT and CDR2 SNEGSKA (reference sequence). V dropped 5 bases and J dropped 1 base, with 17 bases sitting between them. This CDR3 spans 15 amino acids. Here the CDR3 DNA reads TGCAGTGCTCCACCTGCCGAAACGGTTAACTATGGCTACACCTTC. This gives the protein CSAPPAETVNYGYTF.

This sequence joins TRBV5-5 and TRBJ1-1; D may be TRBD1 (5 bases). Per germline, CDR1 SGHKS and CDR2 YYEKEE (reference sequence). V lost 1 base and J 0 bases, leaving 10 bases between the germline ends. The CDR3 runs to 15 residues. This CDR3 reads CASSLTGRVNTEAFF. The CDR3 DNA is TGTGCCAGCAGCTTGACAGGCCGAGTGAACACTGAAGCTTTCTTT.

This clonotype was counted once. V gene TRBV10-3 combines with J gene TRBJ2-5; D possibly matches TRBD1 or TRBD2 (6 bases each). V was shortened by 9 bases and J by 5 bases, with 16 bases between the two germline ends. The CDR3 length is 13 residues. The V gene's germline CDR1 is ENHRY and CDR2 SYGVKD. The CDR3 spells CAMGGGSKETQYF. The CDR3 DNA reads TGTGCCATGGGGGGCGGGTCGAAGGAGACCCAGTACTTC.

About this clonotype itself: A much larger clonotype is one base distant, so this may be a read error. The chain carries TRBV7-2 and TRBJ2-3; D unresolved. Trimming shortened V by 3 bases and J by 2 bases, and 3 bases separated the two germline ends. Germline CDR1 SGHTA, CDR2 FQGNSA. The CDR3 runs to 12 residues. The chain's CDR3 is CASSFITDTQYF. The CDR3 nucleotides are TGTGCCAGCAGCTTTATCACAGATACGCAGTATTTT. The whole variable domain, remainder taken from reference TRBV7-2 and TRBJ2-3, is GAGVSQSPSNKVTEKGKDVELRCDPISGHTALYWYRQSLGQGLEFLIYFQGNSAPDKSGLPSDRFSAERTGGSVSTLTIQRTQQEDSAVYLCASSFITDTQYFGPGTRLTVL.

The chain employs TRBV4-1 and TRBJ1-2; possibly TRBD1 for D (5 bases). The CDR3 contains 15 residues. V was cut by 4 bases and J by 6 bases, with 18 bases left in between. CDR1 and CDR2 (germline): MGHRA, YSYEKL. The CDR3 reads CASSPGLGEINGYTF. Written as DNA, the CDR3 is TGCGCCAGCAGCCCCGGGCTGGGGGAGATAAATGGCTACACCTTC.

The chain employs TRBV9 and TRBJ2-5; TRBD2 agrees at 8 bases. The better agreement between TRBJ2-7 and the DNA end casts doubt on the J call. The CDR3 length is 15 residues. Per the germline V gene, CDR1 is SGDLS and CDR2 is YYNGEE. CDR3 region: CASSVAAGALYEQYF. The CDR3 nucleotides read TGTGCCAGCAGCGTAGCAGCGGGGGCCCTCTACGAGCAGTACTTC.

CDR3 in amino acids: CASSLGSGDVQYF. The CDR3 coding sequence is TGTGCCAGCAGCTTGGGTAGCGGGGATGTGCAGTACTTC. J is TRBJ2-7 and V is TRBV5-6, with 8 bases aligning to TRBD2. This CDR3 spans 13 amino acids. V was clipped by 0 bases and J by 9 bases; unmatched bases: 5. Germline values: CDR1 SGHDT, CDR2 YYEEEE.

The rearrangement joins TRBV6-2 or TRBV6-3 to TRBJ2-1, with 7 bases matching TRBD1. With V trimmed by 2 bases and J by 5 bases, 6 bases remained unmatched. CDR1 is MNHEY and CDR2 is SVGEGT in the germline V gene. The CDR3 runs 15 residues. CDR3 DNA sequence: TGTGCCAGCAGTTACGCGACAGGGTGGGACAATGAGCAGTTCTTC. Translating it yields CASSYATGWDNEQFF.

This clonotype was picked up a small number of times. V and J are TRBV6-2 or TRBV6-3 and TRBJ1-5; maybe TRBD1 (5 bases). Trimming pared 5 bases from V and 0 bases from J, leaving 11 bases between. The V gene's germline CDR1 is MNHEY and CDR2 SVGEGT. This CDR3 contains 15 residues. The chain's CDR3 is CASSPRGNSNQPQHF. CDR3 in DNA: TGTGCCAGCAGTCCCCGGGGCAATAGCAATCAGCCCCAGCATTTT.

In DNA form, the CDR3 reads TGTGCCACTATCCGAAGGGGGCGCCATGGCTACACCTTC. It yields the protein CATIRRGRHGYTF. J is TRBJ1-2 and V is TRBV30; 7 bases map to TRBD1. The V and J ends lost 8 bases and 6 bases, in that order; junction bases with no gene match: 12. The CDR3 has 13 amino acids. Germline values: CDR1 GTSNPN, CDR2 SVGIG (reference sequence).

The chain has TRBV9 and TRBJ2-5; tentatively, D is TRBD1 or TRBD2 (5 bases each). The CDR3 spans 15 residues. Trimming removed 5 bases from V and 4 bases from J, with 18 bases in between. Germline values: CDR1 SGDLS, CDR2 YYNGEE. The DNA for the CDR3 is TGTGCCAGCAGGCCGGGACGGGAATCGAGAGAGACCCAGTACTTC. Translated: CASRPGRESRETQYF.

The V gene is TRBV5-1, the J gene TRBJ1-2; D remains ambiguous. Germline CDR1 is SGHRS and CDR2 is YFSETQ. V gave up 4 bases and J gave up 3 bases, with 13 bases separating them. The CDR3 covers 14 residues. The CDR3 protein is CASSLKQSDYGYTF. DNA for the CDR3: TGCGCCAGCAGCCTCAAACAGAGCGACTATGGCTACACCTTC.